The 25 T cell receptor beta chains given below trace back to one sample, sequenced in a study of cytomegalovirus exposure and HLA in healthy donors. Produced via immunoSEQ multiplex PCR; TCRdb's table is partial and in-frame only. The sample has 78,000 or so clones; around 94% are singletons. The specimen was PBMCs. All receptors come from a woman under 30 in good health and CMV-seropositive.

The gene calls are TRBV29-1 and TRBJ2-1; the D is unclear. CDR3 length: 11 amino acids. The germline V and J ends were trimmed by 5 bases and 7 bases, with 9 bases remaining between them. CDR1 and CDR2 from the germline V gene are SQVTM and ANQGSEA. CDR3 protein: CSVRRSNEQFF. For the CDR3, the DNA is TGCAGCGTTCGCAGGTCTAATGAGCAGTTCTTC.

This sequence joins TRBV6-4 and TRBJ1-6; 11 bases line up with TRBD1. J was trimmed by 10 bases and V by 7 bases; bases with no gene match: 6. The V gene's germline CDR1 is MRHNA and CDR2 SNTAGT. The CDR3 runs to 14 residues. CDR3: CASNTGTGGSPLHF. CDR3 in DNA: TGTGCCAGCAACACCGGGACAGGGGGATCACCCCTCCACTTT.

The V and J genes are TRBV4-2 and TRBJ2-1, with TRBD1 matching 9 bases. The CDR3 is made up of 15 amino acids. The ends lost 4 bases at V and 6 bases at J; junction bases unmatched: 7. Germline V gives CDR1 LGHNA, CDR2 YNFKEQ. CDR3 bases: TGTGCCAGCAGCCCCCAGACGACAGGGGGCAATGAGCAGTTCTTC. Amino acids: CASSPQTTGGNEQFF.

CDR3 coding DNA: TGTGCCAGCAGCCCCGTAAACAGGGCCACTGAAGCTTTCTTT. This sequence encodes CASSPVNRATEAFF. V is TRBV27 and J is TRBJ1-1; tentative D call: TRBD1 (6 bases). This CDR3 contains 14 residues. CDR1 is MNHEY, CDR2 SMNVEV, per germline (reference sequence). The V end was cut by 6 bases, the J end by 4 bases, with 15 bases between.

The chain combines TRBV2 with TRBJ2-7; perhaps TRBD1 as D (6 bases). The CDR3 runs 13 residues. Trimming took off 7 bases at V and 2 bases at J, with 12 bases between the two ends. Germline V lookup: CDR1 SNHLY, CDR2 FYNNEI. The CDR3 protein is CASNKGQTYEQYF. In DNA, the CDR3 is TGTGCCAGCAACAAAGGACAGACCTACGAGCAGTACTTC.

The V call is TRBV14, the J call TRBJ2-3; D possibly corresponds to TRBD2 (6 bases). The CDR3 covers 16 residues. V lost 0 bases and J 5 bases, leaving 15 bases between the germline ends. Germline loops: CDR1 SGHDN, CDR2 FVKESK. The CDR3 DNA follows: TGTGCCAGCAGCCAAGATATCAGACTAGGAGGAGATACGCAGTATTTT. Translating gives CASSQDIRLGGDTQYF. The whole variable domain, filled in from reference TRBV14 and TRBJ2-3, reads EAGVTQFPSHSVIEKGQTVTLRCDPISGHDNLYWYRRVMGKEIKFLLHFVKESKQDESGMPNNRFLAERTGGTYSTLKVQPAELEDSGVYFCASSQDIRLGGDTQYFGPGTRLTVL.

V gene TRBV4-3 combines with J gene TRBJ2-1; D unresolved. The CDR3 runs 14 residues. Germline CDR1 LGHNA, CDR2 YSLEER. Trimming removed 0 bases from V and 3 bases from J, with 6 bases in between. The CDR3 DNA is TGCGCCAGCAGCCAAGAACTGAACTACAATGAGCAGTTCTTC. It yields the protein CASSQELNYNEQFF.

The V gene is TRBV5-8, the J gene TRBJ1-1; possible D gene TRBD1, 6 bases. Germline V CDR1 and CDR2: SGHTS, YDEGEE. Trimming left V 4 bases short and J 4 bases short, with 17 bases between. The CDR3 has 15 residues. This chain's CDR3 is CASSRNRVGGTEAFF. The CDR3 DNA reads as TGTGCCAGCAGCCGTAACAGGGTTGGGGGCACTGAAGCTTTCTTT.

CDR3 DNA: TGTGCCAGTAGTCAGACAGGGGGCTCTGGGGCCAACGTCCTGACTTTC. It encodes CASSQTGGSGANVLTF. The J gene is TRBJ2-6, the V gene TRBV19, with 9 bases fitting TRBD1. The junction had 2 bases not matched to a gene; V was cut back by 5 bases and J by 0 bases. The CDR3 runs 16 residues. The germline CDR1 and CDR2 sequences are LNHDA and SQIVND (reference sequence).

As DNA, the CDR3 is TGTGCCAGCAGCGTAGGCGGTCTGGAGCGGAATGAAAAACTGTTTTTT. Translating gives CASSVGGLERNEKLFF. This chain joins TRBV9 and TRBJ1-4, with D hard to call. Trimming cost V 0 bases and J 5 bases, with 14 bases left between them. The CDR3 sequence is 16 residues long. In germline, CDR1 is SGDLS, CDR2 YYNGEE.

This chain connects TRBV28 to TRBJ1-6, with D possibly TRBD1 on 5 matching bases. The CDR3 has 15 amino acids. CDR1 MDHEN and CDR2 SYDVKM come from the germline V gene. Trimming pared 3 bases from V and 7 bases from J, leaving 13 bases between. The CDR3 DNA reads as TGTGCCAGCAGTTTCAGGGCCAAGTCAAATTCACCCCTCCACTTT. It is translated as CASSFRAKSNSPLHF.

This rearrangement joins TRBV11-2 to TRBJ2-7, with TRBD2 matching over 11 bases. V trimming: 5 bases; J trimming: 2 bases; junction bases outside the gene matches: 11. The CDR3 is 17 amino acids. The V gene's germline CDR1 is SGHAT and CDR2 FQNNGV. The CDR3, as DNA: TGTGCCAGCAGCCCAAAGTACCCTAGCGGGAGGACCTACGAGCAGTACTTC. This encodes CASSPKYPSGRTYEQYF.

The CDR3 spells CASSPGGLAGGERQYF. The CDR3 nucleotides read TGTGCCAGCAGCCCGGGGGGACTAGCGGGCGGGGAACGGCAGTACTTC. The chain carries TRBV7-8 and TRBJ2-7; 12 bases agree with TRBD2. V was pared by 5 bases and J by 9 bases, with 14 bases of the junction left unmatched. The CDR3 sequence is 16 residues long. CDR1 SGHVS and CDR2 FQNEAQ come from the germline V gene. The full variable domain, with the rest looked up from reference TRBV7-8 and TRBJ2-7, is GAGVSQSPRYKVAKRGQDVALRCDPISGHVSLFWYQQALGQGPEFLTYFQNEAQLDKSGLPSDRFFAERPEGSVSTLKIQRTQQEDSAVYLCASSPGGLAGGERQYFGPGTRLTVT.

The V and J genes are TRBV4-3 and TRBJ2-1; D may be TRBD2 (5 bases). Germline V gives CDR1 LGHNA, CDR2 YSLEER. The CDR3 length is 16 residues. The V end lost 0 bases, the J end lost 0 bases, and 9 bases lay between the germline ends. CDR3 protein: CASSQERDYSYNEQFF. CDR3 in DNA: TGCGCCAGCAGCCAAGAGAGGGATTACTCCTACAATGAGCAGTTCTTC.

The chain employs TRBV5-1 and TRBJ1-1; D is perhaps TRBD1 (6 bases). The germline CDR1 and CDR2 sequences are SGHRS and YFSETQ. V lost 4 bases to trimming and J lost 1 base, with 11 bases between them. This CDR3 comprises 14 residues. CDR3 sequence: CASSKMGQNTEAFF. Written as DNA, the CDR3 is TGCGCCAGCAGCAAGATGGGACAGAACACTGAAGCTTTCTTT.

The chain employs TRBV5-4 and TRBJ1-6; the match to TRBD1 covers 8 bases. V shed 6 bases and J 10 bases; nucleotides not matched to a gene: 9. This CDR3 comprises 14 residues. Germline V gives CDR1 SGHNT, CDR2 YYREEE (reference sequence). The CDR3 DNA sequence: TGTGCCAGCAACCCGGACAGGGATGGATCACCCCTCCACTTT. Translating it yields CASNPDRDGSPLHF.

In its sample, this clone was seen a few times. V gene TRBV9 combines with J gene TRBJ2-1; a possible D gene is TRBD2 (6 bases). Germline loops: CDR1 SGDLS, CDR2 YYNGEE. The CDR3 is made up of 14 amino acids. The ends were cut back, 3 bases at V and 3 bases at J, with 10 bases in the middle. CDR3 in amino acids: CASSGDSHYNEQFF. For the CDR3, the DNA is TGTGCCAGCAGCGGGGACTCCCACTACAATGAGCAGTTCTTC.

The gene calls are TRBV7-8 and TRBJ1-1; D unclear. This CDR3 spans 13 amino acids. V was pared by 4 bases and J by 4 bases, with 10 bases between. CDR1 is SGHVS and CDR2 is FQNEAQ in the germline V gene. In nucleotides, the CDR3 is TGTGCCAGCAGCTACCGAAGGAGCACTGAAGCTTTCTTT. It yields the protein CASSYRRSTEAFF.

The chain recombines TRBV7-8 with TRBJ1-6; weak D call: TRBD1 (6 bases). The length of the CDR3 is 15 residues. Germline CDR1 and CDR2: SGHVS and FQNEAQ. V dropped 5 bases and J dropped 10 bases, with 18 bases sitting between them. This chain's CDR3 is CASSPGTGMRSPLHF. The DNA for the CDR3 is TGTGCCAGCAGCCCCGGAACAGGGATGAGATCACCCCTCCACTTT.

The rearrangement uses TRBV7-8 and TRBJ1-1, with D perhaps matching TRBD1 (5 bases). V was cut by 5 bases and J by 1 base, with 11 bases left in between. Per germline, CDR1 SGHVS and CDR2 FQNEAQ. This CDR3 contains 14 residues. CDR3 residues: CASSPGHSNTEAFF. In DNA form, the CDR3 reads TGTGCCAGCAGCCCCGGACACTCGAACACTGAAGCTTTCTTT. Complete variable domain (other parts from reference TRBV7-8 and TRBJ1-1): GAGVSQSPRYKVAKRGQDVALRCDPISGHVSLFWYQQALGQGPEFLTYFQNEAQLDKSGLPSDRFFAERPEGSVSTLKIQRTQQEDSAVYLCASSPGHSNTEAFFGQGTRLTVV.

The chain couples TRBV2 to TRBJ1-1, with 10 bases that match TRBD1. CDR3 length: 13 residues. Germline V gene data show CDR1 as SNHLY and CDR2 as FYNNEI. V lost 5 bases to trimming and J lost 10 bases; unmatched junction nucleotides: 7. This CDR3 is CASSLTGTGVAFF. The CDR3 DNA is TGTGCCAGCAGTTTGACCGGGACAGGGGTAGCTTTCTTT. Together with reference TRBV2 and TRBJ1-1, the CDR3 gives the full variable domain: EPEVTQTPSHQVTQMGQEVILRCVPISNHLYFYWYRQILGQKVEFLVSFYNNEISEKSEIFDDQFSVERPDGSNFTLKIRSTKLEDSAMYFCASSLTGTGVAFFGQGTRLTVV.

J is TRBJ1-5 and V is TRBV7-2; 10 nucleotides align to TRBD1. Looked up from germline, CDR1 is SGHTA and CDR2 is FQGNSA. The ends lost 5 bases at V and 6 bases at J; junction bases unmatched: 4. The CDR3 length is 14 residues. The DNA for the CDR3 is TGTGCCAGCAGCATGGGACAGGGGATTCAGCCCCAGCATTTT. It yields the protein CASSMGQGIQPQHF.

V usage is TRBV27 and J usage is TRBJ2-3, with TRBD2 matching 7 bases. This CDR3 region has 14 residues. Germline CDR1 and CDR2: MNHEY and SMNVEV (reference sequence). V lost 6 bases and J lost 3; bases outside the gene matches: 6. The CDR3 is CASRSSGVTDTQYF. For the CDR3, the DNA is TGTGCCAGCAGGTCAAGCGGGGTTACAGATACGCAGTATTTT.

This sequence joins TRBV6-6 and TRBJ2-6; D not resolved. Trimming cost V 9 bases and J 4 bases, with 7 bases left between them. Looked up from germline, CDR1 is MNHNY and CDR2 is SVGAGI (reference sequence). CDR3 size: 12 residues. Here the CDR3 reads CASHSGANVLTF. The CDR3 DNA follows: TGTGCCAGTCACTCGGGGGCCAACGTCCTGACTTTC.

This clone showed up just once. This chain joins TRBV19 and TRBJ2-1; tentatively, D is TRBD2 (6 bases). This CDR3 has 15 amino acids. V gave up 4 bases and J gave up 1 base, with 11 bases separating them. The germline gives CDR1 LNHDA, CDR2 SQIVND (reference sequence). CDR3 nucleotides: TGTGCCAGTAGTACGTCTAGCGTTTCCTACAATGAGCAGTTCTTC. Translation: CASSTSSVSYNEQFF.